Listed here are 21 T cell receptor beta chains from one sample, sequenced in a study of blood T cell repertoires in COVID-19. Some clones are missing from TCRdb's copy, which holds only in-frame ones; the method was immunoSEQ multiplex PCR. This sample has tens of thousands of clones, with about 79% found just once. Sequenced: peripheral blood. The receptors come from a human donor in a cohort sampled during active COVID-19.

The chain carries TRBV5-5 and TRBJ1-4; D may be TRBD1 (5 bases). There are 16 residues in the CDR3. Trimming cost V 3 bases and J 0 bases, with 12 bases left between them. Germline V CDR1 and CDR2: SGHKS, YYEKEE (reference sequence). The CDR3 DNA reads TGTGCCAGCAGCTGGGGCTGGGATCCAACTAATGAAAAACTGTTTTTT. It translates to CASSWGWDPTNEKLFF. Using reference TRBV5-5 and TRBJ1-4 for the parts outside the CDR3, the full variable domain is DAGVTQSPTHLIKTRGQQVTLRCSPISGHKSVSWYQQVLGQGPQFIFQYYEKEERGRGNFPDRFSARQFPNYSSELNVNALLLGDSALYLCASSWGWDPTNEKLFFGSGTQLSVL.

V is TRBV28 and J is TRBJ2-3; possible D gene TRBD1, 6 bases. V gave up 5 bases and J gave up 1 base, with 22 bases separating them. The CDR3 totals 18 residues. CDR1 is MDHEN and CDR2 is SYDVKM in the germline V gene. CDR3 residues: CASSPSGGGLGGTDTQYF. The CDR3 DNA reads as TGTGCCAGCAGTCCATCTGGGGGCGGCCTAGGGGGCACAGATACGCAGTATTTT.

The rearrangement uses TRBV5-6 and TRBJ1-1, with 11 bases identical to TRBD1. V was pared by 3 bases and J by 4 bases, with 5 bases of the junction left unmatched. The CDR3 is 15 residues long. Germline loops: CDR1 SGHDT, CDR2 YYEEEE. CDR3 coding DNA: TGTGCCAGCAGCTCGGACAGGGGGCGATTCACTGAAGCTTTCTTT. Amino acid sequence: CASSSDRGRFTEAFF.

The chain is built from TRBV29-1 and TRBJ1-4; D is unclear. The germline gives CDR1 SQVTM, CDR2 ANQGSEA. Deletions cut 2 bases from V and 7 bases from J, with 14 bases between. The CDR3 sequence is 14 residues long. The chain's CDR3 is CSVETLQDGEKLFF. CDR3 bases: TGCAGCGTTGAAACCCTTCAGGATGGTGAAAAACTGTTTTTT.

This chain connects TRBV9 to TRBJ1-1; no clear D. The germline gives CDR1 SGDLS, CDR2 YYNGEE. Between the trimmed V and J ends, which lost 0 bases and 5 bases, there was a span of 14 bases. This CDR3 is 15 amino acids long. This CDR3 reads CASSVAGREWTEAFF. CDR3 DNA: TGTGCCAGCAGCGTAGCGGGTCGGGAATGGACTGAAGCTTTCTTT.

The rearrangement links TRBV2 to TRBJ2-7; a weak D match, TRBD1 (5 bases). Trimming removed 7 bases at V and 0 bases at J, with 13 bases between. CDR1 is SNHLY, CDR2 FYNNEI, per germline. CDR3 size: 14 residues. This CDR3 reads CASNTGRSSYEQYF. In nucleotides, the CDR3 is TGTGCCAGCAATACAGGCAGGTCCTCCTACGAGCAGTACTTC. The entire variable domain, with the rest obtained from reference TRBV2 and TRBJ2-7, is as follows: EPEVTQTPSHQVTQMGQEVILRCVPISNHLYFYWYRQILGQKVEFLVSFYNNEISEKSEIFDDQFSVERPDGSNFTLKIRSTKLEDSAMYFCASNTGRSSYEQYFGPGTRLTVT.

The chain employs TRBV7-9 and TRBJ1-2; the D gene is possibly TRBD1 (6 bases). V dropped 6 bases and J dropped 2 bases, with 13 bases sitting between them. This CDR3 comprises 14 residues. Germline lookup yields CDR1 SEHNR and CDR2 FQNEAQ (reference sequence). The CDR3 DNA is TGTGCCAGCAGACATCGGACAGAAAACTATGGCTACACCTTC. Its translation: CASRHRTENYGYTF.

The genes are TRBV6-2 or TRBV6-3 and TRBJ2-7, with 7 bases aligning to TRBD1. CDR1 is MNHEY, CDR2 SVGEGT, per germline. The CDR3 is 16 amino acids. Germline trimming cut 5 bases from V and 6 bases from J; bases unmatched to any gene: 16. CDR3 region: CASSDLTGQPAREQYV. For the CDR3, the DNA is TGTGCCAGCAGTGATTTGACAGGGCAACCCGCCCGCGAGCAGTACGTC.

The rearrangement links TRBV6-2 or TRBV6-3 to TRBJ1-1; 7 bases line up with TRBD1. CDR3 size: 15 residues. CDR1 and CDR2 (germline): MNHEY, SVGEGT. After removal of 4 bases from V and 0 bases from J, the junction contained 5 bases not matched to a gene. CDR3 sequence (DNA): TGTGCCAGCAGTTTACAGGGGCGTATGAACACTGAAGCTTTCTTT. Its protein is CASSLQGRMNTEAFF.

CDR3 DNA sequence: TGTGCGCTTTTACCGGGACTGCTGAGCTCTGGAAACACCATATATTTT. The encoded protein is CALLPGLLSSGNTIYF. The rearrangement links TRBV5-8 to TRBJ1-3; TRBD1 might be the D (5 bases). Germline V gene data show CDR1 as SGHTS and CDR2 as YDEGEE. The CDR3 has 16 amino acids.

The rearrangement links TRBV6-4 to TRBJ1-1, with TRBD1 matching over 10 bases. This CDR3 region has 14 residues. The J segment lost 8 bases and the V segment lost 4 bases, leaving 7 bases of the junction unmatched. Germline loops: CDR1 MRHNA, CDR2 SNTAGT. The CDR3 nucleotides are TGTGCCAGCAGTGCCGGGACAGGGGTGGAAGAAGCTTTCTTT. Translated: CASSAGTGVEEAFF.

Many counts were recorded for this clone. This chain links TRBV27 with TRBJ2-1; D remains ambiguous. The CDR3 loop spans 15 amino acids. V lost 3 bases, J lost 5 bases, and 14 bases lay in between. Germline assignment: CDR1 MNHEY and CDR2 SMNVEV (reference sequence). The CDR3: CASSFVTYPHNEQFF. The CDR3 DNA reads TGTGCCAGCAGTTTCGTTACCTATCCCCACAATGAGCAGTTCTTC.

The table lists this clone with a few counts. This chain connects TRBV7-6 to TRBJ2-3, with D perhaps TRBD2 (5 bases). V shed 3 bases and J shed 6 bases, with 13 bases lying between them. CDR1 is SGHVS and CDR2 is FNYEAQ in the germline V gene. This CDR3 region has 14 residues. CDR3 nucleotide sequence: TGTGCCAGCAGCTTTTGGGAGTCAGGCGATACGCAGTATTTT. This translates into CASSFWESGDTQYF. The variable domain in full, with the rest retrieved from reference TRBV7-6 and TRBJ2-3, is GAGVSQSPRYKVTKRGQDVALRCDPISGHVSLYWYRQALGQGPEFLTYFNYEAQQDKSGLPNDRFSAERPEGSISTLTIQRTEQRDSAMYRCASSFWESGDTQYFGPGTRLTVL.

This clone was recorded a few times. J is TRBJ2-7 and V is TRBV10-3, with 11 bases identical to TRBD2. The germline V gene has CDR1 ENHRY and CDR2 SYGVKD. With 2 bases clipped from V and 3 bases from J, the junction kept 6 bases outside the gene matches. CDR3 length: 16 amino acids. The CDR3 protein is CAISEGGTSGYYEQYF. For the CDR3, the DNA is TGTGCCATCAGTGAGGGGGGGACTAGCGGTTACTACGAGCAGTACTTC.

The V call is TRBV11-3, the J call TRBJ2-1, with D maybe TRBD2 (5 bases). This CDR3 comprises 12 residues. Trimming took 8 bases from V and 11 from J, leaving 16 bases between them. The germline V gene has CDR1 SGHNT and CDR2 YENEEA. This CDR3 reads CASSGGGLQQFF. Written as DNA, the CDR3 is TGTGCCAGCTCCGGCGGCGGGCTGCAGCAGTTCTTC.

J is TRBJ2-7 and V is TRBV2; TRBD1 aligns across 10 bases. CDR1 is SNHLY, CDR2 FYNNEI, per germline. This CDR3 comprises 13 residues. Germline trimming cut 6 bases from V and 1 base from J; bases unmatched to any gene: 0. Written as DNA, the CDR3 is TGTGCCAGCAGGGACAGGGGGTCCTACGAGCAGTACTTC. It is translated as CASRDRGSYEQYF.

This chain joins TRBV18 and TRBJ2-3, with 7 bases fitting TRBD2. V shed 3 bases and J 6 bases; nucleotides not matched to a gene: 12. Germline V gene sequence: CDR1 KGHSH, CDR2 LQKENI. CDR3 length equals 16 residues. The CDR3 loop is CASSPVAGVSTDTQYF. CDR3 DNA: TGTGCCAGCTCACCGGTCGCGGGAGTTTCGACGGATACGCAGTATTTT. The whole variable domain, remainder taken from reference TRBV18 and TRBJ2-3, is NAGVMQNPRHLVRRRGQEARLRCSPMKGHSHVYWYRQLPEEGLKFMVYLQKENIIDESGMPKERFSAEFPKEGPSILRIQQVVRGDSAAYFCASSPVAGVSTDTQYFGPGTRLTVL.

The V and J genes are TRBV5-1 and TRBJ2-7; 8 bases are a match to TRBD1. J was trimmed by 2 bases and V by 4 bases; bases with no gene match: 8. The CDR3 is 15 residues long. CDR1 is SGHRS and CDR2 is YFSETQ in the germline V gene. This CDR3 reads CASSPGTGVAYEQYF. The DNA for the CDR3 is TGCGCCAGCAGCCCCGGGACAGGAGTCGCCTACGAGCAGTACTTC.

The chain carries TRBV19 and TRBJ1-1, with 7 bases that match TRBD1. Germline values: CDR1 LNHDA, CDR2 SQIVND (reference sequence). This CDR3 comprises 13 residues. V trimming: 2 bases; J trimming: 7 bases; junction bases outside the gene matches: 4. The CDR3 here is CASSIRWDSEAFF. The DNA for the CDR3 is TGTGCCAGTAGTATAAGGTGGGACAGTGAAGCTTTCTTT.

This clone has just a few counts. This chain joins TRBV7-9 and TRBJ1-2; TRBD1 matches at 11 bases. The CDR3 contains 15 residues. Germline CDR1 SEHNR, CDR2 FQNEAQ (reference sequence). The V and J ends lost 4 bases and 3 bases, in that order; junction bases with no gene match: 4. The CDR3 region is CASSSDRGQDYGYTF. The DNA of the CDR3 is TGTGCCAGCAGCTCGGACAGGGGGCAAGACTATGGCTACACCTTC. The entire variable domain, with the rest obtained from reference TRBV7-9 and TRBJ1-2, is as follows: DTGVSQNPRHKITKRGQNVTFRCDPISEHNRLYWYRQTLGQGPEFLTYFQNEAQLEKSRLLSDRFSAERPKGSFSTLEIQRTEQGDSAMYLCASSSDRGQDYGYTFGSGTRLTVV.

The chain joins TRBV9 to TRBJ1-1, with TRBD1 identical over 7 bases. This CDR3 is built from 14 residues. V trimming: 4 bases; J trimming: 8 bases; junction bases outside the gene matches: 11. Germline V lookup: CDR1 SGDLS, CDR2 YYNGEE. The CDR3 sequence is CASSPGAGGSEAFF. The CDR3, as DNA: TGTGCCAGCAGCCCGGGGGCAGGGGGATCCGAAGCTTTCTTT. The whole variable domain, filled in from reference TRBV9 and TRBJ1-1, reads DSGVTQTPKHLITATGQRVTLRCSPRSGDLSVYWYQQSLDQGLQFLIQYYNGEERAKGNILERFSAQQFPDLHSELNLSSLELGDSALYFCASSPGAGGSEAFFGQGTRLTVV.